This TCR beta chain was sequenced during a study of cytomegalovirus exposure and HLA in healthy donors. PCR was performed using 60 Vbeta and 13 Jbeta primers. Study processing details: Later, 65 million to 85 million unique TCR beta chains were counted in an analysis, and about 10 million of them were shared. Sequencing was performed with immunoSEQ multiplex PCR; in TCRdb, only in-frame clones are kept and a portion is missing. Clone size and the V and J calls come from that table; the DNA yielded D and trimming. The sample lists about 64,000 clones; over 75% were seen once. The CDR3 has 13 amino acids. The germline V and J ends were trimmed by 6 bases and 6 bases, with 15 bases remaining between them. CDR1 MNHNS and CDR2 SASEGT come from the germline V gene.

The material sequenced was PBMCs. The chain uses TRBV6-1 and TRBJ2-7; the D gene is possibly TRBD2 (5 bases). This TCR was sampled from a male donor in good health and CMV-seropositive. CDR3 nucleotide sequence: TGTGCCAGCAGGCCCCTCCCCGGGGTCGAGCAGTACTTC. Amino acid sequence: CASRPLPGVEQYF.